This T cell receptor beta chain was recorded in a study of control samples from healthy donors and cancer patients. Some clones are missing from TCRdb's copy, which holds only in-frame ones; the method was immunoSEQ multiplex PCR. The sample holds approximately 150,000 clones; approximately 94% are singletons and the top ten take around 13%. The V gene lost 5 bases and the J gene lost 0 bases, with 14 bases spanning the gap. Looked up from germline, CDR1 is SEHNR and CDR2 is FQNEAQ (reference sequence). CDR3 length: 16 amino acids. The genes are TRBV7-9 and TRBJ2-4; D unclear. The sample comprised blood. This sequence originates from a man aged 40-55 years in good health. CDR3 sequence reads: CASSPIMGLAKNIQYF. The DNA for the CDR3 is TGTGCCAGCAGCCCCATTATGGGTCTAGCCAAAAACATTCAGTACTTC.